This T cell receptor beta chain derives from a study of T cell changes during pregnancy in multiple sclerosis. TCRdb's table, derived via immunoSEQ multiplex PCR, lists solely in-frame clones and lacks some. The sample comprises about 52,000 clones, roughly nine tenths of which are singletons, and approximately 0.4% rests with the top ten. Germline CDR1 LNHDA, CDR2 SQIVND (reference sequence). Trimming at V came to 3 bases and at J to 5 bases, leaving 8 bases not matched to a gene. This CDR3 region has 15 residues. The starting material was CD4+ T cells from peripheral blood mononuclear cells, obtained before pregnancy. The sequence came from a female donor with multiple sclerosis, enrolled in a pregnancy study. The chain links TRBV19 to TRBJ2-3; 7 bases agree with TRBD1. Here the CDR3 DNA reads TGTGCCAGTAGTATCGCGACAGGGAGAAGAGATACGCAGTATTTT. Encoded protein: CASSIATGRRDTQYF. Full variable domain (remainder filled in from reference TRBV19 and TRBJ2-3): DGGITQSPKYLFRKEGQNVTLSCEQNLNHDAMYWYRQDPGQGLRLIYYSQIVNDFQKGDIAEGYSVSREKKESFPLTVTSAQKNPTAFYLCASSIATGRRDTQYFGPGTRLTVL.